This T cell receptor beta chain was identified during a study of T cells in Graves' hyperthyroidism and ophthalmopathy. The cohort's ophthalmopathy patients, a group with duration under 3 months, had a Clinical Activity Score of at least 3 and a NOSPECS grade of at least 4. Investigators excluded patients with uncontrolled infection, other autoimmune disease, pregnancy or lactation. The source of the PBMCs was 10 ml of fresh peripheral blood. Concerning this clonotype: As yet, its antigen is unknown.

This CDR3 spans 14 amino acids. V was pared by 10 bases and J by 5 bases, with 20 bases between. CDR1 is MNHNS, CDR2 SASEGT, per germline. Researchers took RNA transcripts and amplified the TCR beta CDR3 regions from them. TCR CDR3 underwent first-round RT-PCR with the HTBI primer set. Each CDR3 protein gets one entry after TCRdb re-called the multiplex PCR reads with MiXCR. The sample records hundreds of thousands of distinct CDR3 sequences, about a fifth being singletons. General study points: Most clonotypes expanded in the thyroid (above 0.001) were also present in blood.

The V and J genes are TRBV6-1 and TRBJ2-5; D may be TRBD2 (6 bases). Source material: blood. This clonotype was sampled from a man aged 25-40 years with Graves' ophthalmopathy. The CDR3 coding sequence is TGTGCCACCTCCCTCGCCCCAAGCGGGGAGACCCAGTACTTC. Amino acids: CATSLAPSGETQYF.